This TCR beta chain is drawn from a study of cytomegalovirus exposure and HLA in healthy donors. Turning to the study itself: Unique TCRs numbering about 87 million, obtained from HLA-typed donors, made up an early data release.

On this clone itself: Antigen specificity is unknown.

The CDR3 is 14 amino acids. V lost 3 bases, J lost 2 bases, and 10 bases lay in between. Germline values: CDR1 SGHNT, CDR2 YYREEE (reference sequence). Overall study results and limits: The authors listed some 150 TCR beta chains as cytomegalovirus-associated. One later analysis reportedly identified an Asian-associated ancestry cluster that showed fewer N-insertions than the approximately 670-donor mean. Later analysis associated a missense DCLRE1C variant with TCR beta V- and J-gene trimming.

The PCR was carried out with 60 Vbeta primers and 13 Jbeta primers. Method: immunoSEQ multiplex PCR; TCRdb's copy keeps in-frame clones and lacks some. The sample contains 60,000 to 90,000 clones, approximately 67% of which appear only once. The chain recombines TRBV5-4 with TRBJ2-3; D unresolved. This sequence originates from a middle-aged man in good health and CMV-seropositive. The sample comprised PBMCs. In nucleotides, the CDR3 is TGTGCCAGCAGCTCCACTTCATTCACAGATACGCAGTATTTT. Protein: CASSSTSFTDTQYF.